A single sample is the source of the 8 T cell receptor beta chains below, sequenced in a study of pediatric ulcerative colitis. Profiling relied on immunoSEQ multiplex PCR, and the TCRdb table lists in-frame clones only, not all of them. Altogether tens of thousands of clones are present, roughly nine tenths being singletons, with the ten largest covering roughly 3%. The sequenced material came from blood. The origin of the receptors is a boy between 10 and 17 years old with severe ulcerative colitis.

This chain links TRBV25-1 with TRBJ2-7, with TRBD1 matching over 7 bases. V was clipped by 6 bases and J by 2 bases; unmatched bases: 10. This CDR3 has 15 residues. Germline V lookup: CDR1 MGHDK, CDR2 SYGVNS. The CDR3 loop reads CASSPTGVITYEQYF. The CDR3, as DNA: TGTGCCAGCAGCCCCACAGGGGTGATTACCTACGAGCAGTACTTC.

The V call is TRBV11-3, the J call TRBJ2-1; 7 bases are shared with TRBD2. The CDR3 consists of 15 residues. Germline CDR1 and CDR2: SGHNT and YENEEA. The V gene end was trimmed by 1 base and the J gene end by 5 bases; junction bases not matched to a gene: 5. The chain's CDR3 is CASSLALAENNEQFF. The CDR3 DNA reads as TGTGCCAGCAGCTTAGCCCTAGCGGAGAACAATGAGCAGTTCTTC.

This clone was seen more than once but under ten times. The chain recombines TRBV9 with TRBJ2-1, with TRBD2 identical over 10 bases. The length of the CDR3 is 15 residues. CDR1 and CDR2 from the germline V gene are SGDLS and YYNGEE. V dropped 4 bases and J dropped 7; count of bases not matched to a gene: 8. The CDR3 loop reads CASSPTGTSENEQFF. CDR3 DNA: TGTGCCAGCAGCCCCACCGGGACTAGCGAGAATGAGCAGTTCTTC. The variable domain in full, with the rest retrieved from reference TRBV9 and TRBJ2-1, is DSGVTQTPKHLITATGQRVTLRCSPRSGDLSVYWYQQSLDQGLQFLIQYYNGEERAKGNILERFSAQQFPDLHSELNLSSLELGDSALYFCASSPTGTSENEQFFGPGTRLTVL.

This rearrangement joins TRBV21-1 to TRBJ2-7; TRBD2 was called by the table and not checked on the DNA. TRBV21-1 is flagged as a pseudogene. This CDR3 contains 15 residues. CDR3 protein: CASRYVNQRSYEQYF. CDR3 DNA sequence: TGTGCCAGCAGATACGTGAACCAGCGGTCCTACGAGCAGTACTTC.

V gene TRBV25-1 combines with J gene TRBJ2-5; weak D call: TRBD1 (6 bases). The CDR3 sequence is 14 residues long. Trimming shortened V by 3 bases and J by 3 bases, and 11 bases separated the two germline ends. Germline assignment: CDR1 MGHDK and CDR2 SYGVNS. CDR3 bases: TGTGCCAGCAGTGATCTGGACAGAGAAGAGACCCAGTACTTC. Its protein product is CASSDLDREETQYF.

This sequence joins TRBV2 and TRBJ2-5, with 11 bases aligning to TRBD1. The V gene end was trimmed by 4 bases and the J gene end by 3 bases; junction bases not matched to a gene: 4. This CDR3 contains 15 residues. Looked up from germline, CDR1 is SNHLY and CDR2 is FYNNEI. The CDR3 region is CASSGPGQGEETQYF. CDR3 sequence (DNA): TGTGCCAGCAGTGGACCGGGACAGGGGGAAGAGACCCAGTACTTC.

The chain couples TRBV20-1 to TRBJ2-7, with no clear D. The CDR3 spans 11 residues. V was trimmed by 1 base and J by 3 bases, leaving 4 bases between them. Germline V gene lookup returns CDR1 DFQATT and CDR2 SNEGSKA (reference sequence). In DNA, the CDR3 is TGCAGTGCTAGAGCCCTCTACGAGCAGTACTTC. Its translation: CSARALYEQYF.

The chain links TRBV6-1 to TRBJ2-1, with D possibly TRBD1 on 6 matching bases. This CDR3 has 15 amino acids. Germline V gives CDR1 MNHNS, CDR2 SASEGT. Trimming pared 6 bases from V and 5 bases from J, leaving 17 bases between. This CDR3 reads CASRAGTGQNNEQFF. CDR3 coding DNA: TGTGCCAGCAGGGCCGGGACGGGACAAAACAATGAGCAGTTCTTC.